The entry below describes one T cell receptor beta chain. Trimming took 4 bases from V and 6 from J; bases not matched to a gene: 11. The CDR3 sequence is 16 residues long. The germline V gene has CDR1 SGHRS and CDR2 YFSETQ. The sample belongs to a study of blood T cell repertoires in COVID-19. Study context: COVID-19 samples from acute and convalescent phases originated in the United States, Italy and Spain. From T cells, B-cell-depleted T cells, or PBMCs came the material, which was cDNA or gDNA.

Participants reported their clinical history, and cohort assignment relied on those reports. Original data processing: How many nucleated cells were present was estimated from reference gene primer amplification. Some clones are missing from TCRdb's copy, which holds only in-frame ones; the method was immunoSEQ multiplex PCR. V and J calls and clone size follow that table, whereas D and trimming were derived from the DNA. The sample lists around 400,000 clones, about 88% occurring once. The specimen sequenced was PBMCs or T cells enriched from blood (not recorded which). V usage is TRBV5-1 and J usage is TRBJ2-1; 9 positions match TRBD2. The sequence came from a woman under 30 who had been exposed to COVID-19. The DNA of the CDR3 is TGCGCCAGCAGCCCGGAAGCTCTAGCGGGATCCAATGAGCAGTTCTTC. Amino acids: CASSPEALAGSNEQFF. Combining the CDR3 with reference TRBV5-1 and TRBJ2-1 gives the whole variable domain KAGVTQTPRYLIKTRGQQVTLSCSPISGHRSVSWYQQTPGQGLQFLFEYFSETQRNKGNFPGRFSGRQFSNSRSEMNVSTLELGDSALYLCASSPEALAGSNEQFFGPGTRLTVL.